This TCR beta chain derives from a study of T cells in Graves' hyperthyroidism and ophthalmopathy. On the study more broadly: Upon initial diagnosis and before any treatment, peripheral blood was collected.

Researchers amplified the TCR beta CDR3 regions from RNA transcripts. TCR CDR3 regions were first amplified by RT-PCR with HTBI primers. Using its own MiXCR run on the multiplex PCR reads, TCRdb lists one record per CDR3 protein. Here the sample spans about 560,000 distinct CDR3 sequences, 13% to 15% being singletons. This clonotype was seen more than once but under ten times. Graves' hyperthyroidism was deemed stable given no ophthalmopathy progression within 18 months. The diagnoses drew upon clinical symptoms, serum thyroxine and TRAb, thyroid ultrasound and orbital computed tomography. Germline values: CDR1 SGDLS, CDR2 YYNGEE. The V and J ends lost 1 base and 2 bases respectively, with 9 bases between them. The CDR3 consists of 14 residues.

This receptor was obtained from a woman between 40 and 55 years old with Graves' hyperthyroidism. This chain connects TRBV9 to TRBJ2-5; D not resolved. The sample consisted of blood. Here the CDR3 DNA reads TGTGCCAGCAGCGTAAGTCTAGGTCAAGAGACCCAGTACTTC. Its translation is CASSVSLGQETQYF.